The sample holds a few counts of the clone carrying this TCR beta chain. Its target is not known. Molecular barcoding with unique molecular identifiers was used for the TCRbeta library. MiXCR, run by TCRdb on the PCR reads, gives a single entry per CDR3 protein. The repertoire holds 500,000 to 600,000 distinct CDR3 sequences, 25% to 30% seen once, with 30% to 40% in the top ten. The data are from a study of T-cell reconstitution after alpha-beta-depleted transplantation in children. The CDR3 is 14 amino acids. J lost 3 bases, V lost 7 bases, and 7 bases had no gene match. Whole-study results and caveats: Reportedly, alpha-beta T cells present about two months post-transplant originated from several hundred expanded clones of graft origin. Surviving recipient T cells and thymic progenitors produced the high day-60 TCRbeta diversity seen in some patients. T-cell counts and diversity were attributed mostly to newly produced T cells one year after transplant.

The chain joins TRBV12-3 or TRBV12-4 to TRBJ2-3, with 7 nucleotides matching TRBD2. The receptor was derived from a boy in the first two years of life with Wiskott-Aldrich syndrome, due to receive a stem cell transplant. The source material was PBMCs, sampled before TCRalphabeta/CD19-depleted stem cell transplant. The CDR3 DNA sequence: TGTGCCAGCATCCTTGCGGGAGTGACAGATACGCAGTATTTT. Protein: CASILAGVTDTQYF.